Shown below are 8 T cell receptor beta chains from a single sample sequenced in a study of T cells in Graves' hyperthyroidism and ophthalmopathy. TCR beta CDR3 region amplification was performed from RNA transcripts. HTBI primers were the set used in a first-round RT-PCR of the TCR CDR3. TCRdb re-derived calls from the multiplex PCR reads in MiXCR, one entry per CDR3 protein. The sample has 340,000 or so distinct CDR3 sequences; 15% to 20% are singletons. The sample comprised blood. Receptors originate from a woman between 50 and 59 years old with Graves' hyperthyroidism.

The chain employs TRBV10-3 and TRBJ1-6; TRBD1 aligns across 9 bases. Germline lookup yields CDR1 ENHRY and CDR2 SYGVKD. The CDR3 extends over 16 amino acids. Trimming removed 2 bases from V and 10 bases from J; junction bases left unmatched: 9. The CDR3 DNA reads TGTGCCATCAGTGAGCCCCGGGACAGGGAGAAATCACCCCTCCACTTT. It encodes CAISEPRDREKSPLHF.

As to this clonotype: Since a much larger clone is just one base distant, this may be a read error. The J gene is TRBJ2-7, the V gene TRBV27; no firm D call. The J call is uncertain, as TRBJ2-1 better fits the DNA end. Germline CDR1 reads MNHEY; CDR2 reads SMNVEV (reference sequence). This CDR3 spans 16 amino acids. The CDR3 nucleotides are TGTGCCAGCAGTTTATACCGGGCAGGCGCCTCCTACGAGCAGTTCTTC. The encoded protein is CASSLYRAGASYEQFF.

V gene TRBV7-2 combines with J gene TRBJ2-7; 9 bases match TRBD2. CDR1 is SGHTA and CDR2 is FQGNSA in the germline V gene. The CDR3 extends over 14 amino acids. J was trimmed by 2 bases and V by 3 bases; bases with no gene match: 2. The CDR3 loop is CASSLASGAYEQYV. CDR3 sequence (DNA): TGTGCCAGCAGCTTGGCTAGCGGGGCCTACGAGCAGTACGTC.

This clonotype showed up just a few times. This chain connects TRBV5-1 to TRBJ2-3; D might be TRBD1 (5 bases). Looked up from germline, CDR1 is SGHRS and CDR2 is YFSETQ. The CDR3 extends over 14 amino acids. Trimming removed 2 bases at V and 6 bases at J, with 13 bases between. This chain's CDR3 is CASSFSQEMDTQYF. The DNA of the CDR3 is TGCGCCAGCAGCTTTTCACAGGAGATGGATACGCAGTATTTT. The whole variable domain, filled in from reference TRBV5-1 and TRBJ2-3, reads KAGVTQTPRYLIKTRGQQVTLSCSPISGHRSVSWYQQTPGQGLQFLFEYFSETQRNKGNFPGRFSGRQFSNSRSEMNVSTLELGDSALYLCASSFSQEMDTQYFGPGTRLTVL.

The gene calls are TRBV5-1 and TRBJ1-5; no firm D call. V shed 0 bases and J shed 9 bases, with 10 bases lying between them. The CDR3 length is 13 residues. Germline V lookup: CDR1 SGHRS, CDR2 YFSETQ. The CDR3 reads CASSLVTGMPQHF. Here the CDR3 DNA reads TGCGCCAGCAGCTTGGTTACGGGGATGCCCCAGCATTTT.

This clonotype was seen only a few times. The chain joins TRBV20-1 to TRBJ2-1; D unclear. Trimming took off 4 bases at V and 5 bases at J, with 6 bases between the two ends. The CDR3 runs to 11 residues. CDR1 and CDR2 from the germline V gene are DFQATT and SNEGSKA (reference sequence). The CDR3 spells CSATVHNEQFF. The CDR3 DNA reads TGCAGTGCTACCGTACACAATGAGCAGTTCTTC.

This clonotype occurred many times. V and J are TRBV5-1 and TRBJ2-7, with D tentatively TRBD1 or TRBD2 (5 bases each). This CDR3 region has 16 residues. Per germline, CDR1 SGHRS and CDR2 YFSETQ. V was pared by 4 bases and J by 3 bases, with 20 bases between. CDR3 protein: CASSVGGWGAFYEQYF. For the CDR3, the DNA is TGCGCCAGCAGCGTTGGCGGGTGGGGCGCGTTCTACGAGCAGTACTTC.

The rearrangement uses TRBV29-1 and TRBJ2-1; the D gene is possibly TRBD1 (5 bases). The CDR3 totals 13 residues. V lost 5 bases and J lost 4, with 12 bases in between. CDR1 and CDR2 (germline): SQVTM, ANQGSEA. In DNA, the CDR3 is TGCAGCGTTACAGGATTTCCGTACAATGAGCAGTTCTTC. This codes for CSVTGFPYNEQFF.